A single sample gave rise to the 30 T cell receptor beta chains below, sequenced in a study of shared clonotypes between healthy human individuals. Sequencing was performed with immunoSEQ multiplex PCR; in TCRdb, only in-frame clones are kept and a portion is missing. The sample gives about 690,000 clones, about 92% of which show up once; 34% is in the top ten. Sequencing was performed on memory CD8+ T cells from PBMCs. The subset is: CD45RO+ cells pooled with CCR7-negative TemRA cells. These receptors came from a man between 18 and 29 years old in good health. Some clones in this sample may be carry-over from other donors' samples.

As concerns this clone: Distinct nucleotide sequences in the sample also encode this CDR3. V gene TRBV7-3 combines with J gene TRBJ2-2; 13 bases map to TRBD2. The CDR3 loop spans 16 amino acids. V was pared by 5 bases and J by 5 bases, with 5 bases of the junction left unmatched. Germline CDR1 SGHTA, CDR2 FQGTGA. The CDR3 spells CASSRLAGGGTGELFF. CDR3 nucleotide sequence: TGTGCCAGCAGCCGACTAGCGGGAGGTGGGACCGGGGAGCTGTTTTTT.

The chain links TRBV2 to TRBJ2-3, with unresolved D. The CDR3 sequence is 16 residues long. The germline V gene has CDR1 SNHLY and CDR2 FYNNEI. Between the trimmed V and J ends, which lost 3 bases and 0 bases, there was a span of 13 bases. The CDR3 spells CASSEVSRSSTDTQYF. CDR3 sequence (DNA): TGTGCCAGCAGTGAGGTCTCGCGGTCTAGCACAGATACGCAGTATTTT.

CDR3 bases: TGTGCCAGCAGCCGGGACAGGGCCTACGAGCAGTACTTC. This codes for CASSRDRAYEQYF. The V gene is TRBV7-8, the J gene TRBJ2-7; 9 bases line up with TRBD1. This CDR3 region has 13 residues. Germline CDR1 and CDR2: SGHVS and FQNEAQ. V gave up 5 bases and J gave up 2 bases; unmatched junction bases: 1.

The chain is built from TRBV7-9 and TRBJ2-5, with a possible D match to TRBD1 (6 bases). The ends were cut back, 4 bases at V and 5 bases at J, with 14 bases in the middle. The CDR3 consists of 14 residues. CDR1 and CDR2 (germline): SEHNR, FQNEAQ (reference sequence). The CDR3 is CASSSVQGLETQYF. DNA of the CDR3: TGTGCCAGCAGCTCCGTGCAGGGGTTGGAGACCCAGTACTTC.

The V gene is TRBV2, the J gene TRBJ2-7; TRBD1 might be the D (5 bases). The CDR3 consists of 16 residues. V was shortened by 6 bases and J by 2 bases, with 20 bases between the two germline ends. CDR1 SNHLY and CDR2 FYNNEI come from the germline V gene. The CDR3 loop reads CASSLEYSYRPYEQYF. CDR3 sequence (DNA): TGTGCCAGCAGCTTAGAATATAGCTACAGGCCCTACGAGCAGTACTTC.

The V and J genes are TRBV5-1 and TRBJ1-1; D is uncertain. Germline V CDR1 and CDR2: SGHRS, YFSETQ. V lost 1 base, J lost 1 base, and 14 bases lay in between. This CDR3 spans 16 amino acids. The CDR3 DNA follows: TGCGCCAGCAGCTTGAATACTTTCAGTCCGAACACTGAAGCTTTCTTT. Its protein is CASSLNTFSPNTEAFF.

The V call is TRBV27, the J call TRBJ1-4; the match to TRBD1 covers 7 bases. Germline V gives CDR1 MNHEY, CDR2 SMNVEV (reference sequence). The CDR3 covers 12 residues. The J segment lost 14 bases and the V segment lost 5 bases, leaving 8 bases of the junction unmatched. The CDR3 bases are TGTGCCAGCAGTCCCTGGGGACAGTCCCTGTTTTTT. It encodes CASSPWGQSLFF.

The CDR3 coding sequence is TGTGCCAGCAGTTCCCTCGGGGACACCATATATTTT. Translated: CASSSLGDTIYF. The chain employs TRBV6-5 and TRBJ1-3; D remains ambiguous. Germline assignment: CDR1 MNHEY and CDR2 SVGAGI. Trimming shortened V by 4 bases and J by 8 bases, and 9 bases separated the two germline ends. The CDR3 consists of 12 residues.

For the CDR3, the DNA is TGTGCCAGCACCCCTCCTAGCGGTTCCTACAATGAGCAGTTCTTC. It specifies CASTPPSGSYNEQFF. The chain is built from TRBV28 and TRBJ2-1, with 7 bases aligning to TRBD2. Germline assignment: CDR1 MDHEN and CDR2 SYDVKM. Trimming cost V 7 bases and J 1 base; bases outside gene matches: 7. The CDR3 has 15 residues.

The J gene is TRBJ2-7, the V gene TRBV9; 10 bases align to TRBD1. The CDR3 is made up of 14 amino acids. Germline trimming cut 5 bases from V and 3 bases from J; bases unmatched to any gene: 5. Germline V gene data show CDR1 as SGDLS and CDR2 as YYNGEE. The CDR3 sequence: CASSSGTGDYEQYF. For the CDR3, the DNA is TGTGCCAGCAGTAGCGGGACAGGGGACTACGAGCAGTACTTC.

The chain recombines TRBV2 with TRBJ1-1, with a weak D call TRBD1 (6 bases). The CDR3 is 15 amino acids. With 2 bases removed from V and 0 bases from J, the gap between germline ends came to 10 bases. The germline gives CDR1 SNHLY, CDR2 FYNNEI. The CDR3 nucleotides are TGTGCCAGCAGTGAATGGACAGTTATGAACACTGAAGCTTTCTTT. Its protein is CASSEWTVMNTEAFF.

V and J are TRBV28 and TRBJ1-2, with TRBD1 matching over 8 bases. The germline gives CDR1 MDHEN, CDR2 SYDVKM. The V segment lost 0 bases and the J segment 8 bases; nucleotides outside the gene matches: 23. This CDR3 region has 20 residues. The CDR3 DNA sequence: TGTGCCAGCAGTTTATGGTTATCAGGACAGGGTTTGCCCATAGTGCAGGGCTACACCTTC. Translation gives CASSLWLSGQGLPIVQGYTF.

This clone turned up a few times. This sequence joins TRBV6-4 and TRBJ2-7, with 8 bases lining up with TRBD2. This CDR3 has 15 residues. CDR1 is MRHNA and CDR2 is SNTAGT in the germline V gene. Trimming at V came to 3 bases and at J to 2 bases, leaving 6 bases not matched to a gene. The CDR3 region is CASSENGGETYEQYF. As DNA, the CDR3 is TGTGCCAGCAGTGAGAACGGGGGGGAAACCTACGAGCAGTACTTC.

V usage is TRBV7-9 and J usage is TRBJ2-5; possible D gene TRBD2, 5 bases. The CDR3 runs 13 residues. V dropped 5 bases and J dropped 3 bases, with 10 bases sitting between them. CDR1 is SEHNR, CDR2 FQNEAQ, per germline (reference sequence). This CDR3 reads CASSLRREETQYF. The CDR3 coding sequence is TGTGCCAGCAGCCTAAGGCGGGAAGAGACCCAGTACTTC.

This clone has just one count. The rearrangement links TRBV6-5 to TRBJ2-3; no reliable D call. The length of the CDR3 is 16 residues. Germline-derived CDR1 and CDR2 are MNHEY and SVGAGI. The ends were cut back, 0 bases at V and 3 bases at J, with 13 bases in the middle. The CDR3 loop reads CASSYSAQTVTDTQYF. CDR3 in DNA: TGTGCCAGCAGTTACTCCGCCCAGACCGTAACAGATACGCAGTATTTT.

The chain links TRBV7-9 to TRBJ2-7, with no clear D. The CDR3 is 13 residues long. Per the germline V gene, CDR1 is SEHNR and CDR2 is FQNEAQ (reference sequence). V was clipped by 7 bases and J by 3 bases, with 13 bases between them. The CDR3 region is CASTPRTGYEQYF. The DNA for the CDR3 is TGTGCCAGCACTCCCCGGACGGGCTACGAGCAGTACTTC.

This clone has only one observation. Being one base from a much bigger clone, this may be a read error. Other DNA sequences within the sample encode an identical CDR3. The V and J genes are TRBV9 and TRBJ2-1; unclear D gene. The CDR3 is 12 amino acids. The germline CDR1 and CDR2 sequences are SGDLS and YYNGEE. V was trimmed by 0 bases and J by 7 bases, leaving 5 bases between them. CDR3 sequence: CASSVGANEQFF. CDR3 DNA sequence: TGTGCCAGCAGCGTAGGGGCTAATGAGCAGTTCTTC.

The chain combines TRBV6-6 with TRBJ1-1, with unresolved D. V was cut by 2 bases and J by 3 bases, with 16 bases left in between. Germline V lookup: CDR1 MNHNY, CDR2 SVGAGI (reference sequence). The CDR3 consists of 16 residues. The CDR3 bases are TGTGCCAGCAGTTACCTTCTCAGAGGGTTGGACACTGAAGCTTTCTTT. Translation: CASSYLLRGLDTEAFF.

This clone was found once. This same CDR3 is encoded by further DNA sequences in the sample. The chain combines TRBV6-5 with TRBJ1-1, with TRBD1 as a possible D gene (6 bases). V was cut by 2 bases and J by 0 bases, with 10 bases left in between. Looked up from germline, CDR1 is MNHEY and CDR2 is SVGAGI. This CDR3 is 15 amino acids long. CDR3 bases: TGTGCCAGCAGTTACGGGGACAACATGAACACTGAAGCTTTCTTT. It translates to CASSYGDNMNTEAFF.

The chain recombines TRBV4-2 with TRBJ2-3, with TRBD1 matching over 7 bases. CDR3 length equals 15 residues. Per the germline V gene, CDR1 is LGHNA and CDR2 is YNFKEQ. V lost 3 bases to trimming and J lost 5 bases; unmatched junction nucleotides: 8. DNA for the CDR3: TGTGCCAGCAGCCAGCGGACAGGTAGTGGAGATACGCAGTATTTT. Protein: CASSQRTGSGDTQYF.

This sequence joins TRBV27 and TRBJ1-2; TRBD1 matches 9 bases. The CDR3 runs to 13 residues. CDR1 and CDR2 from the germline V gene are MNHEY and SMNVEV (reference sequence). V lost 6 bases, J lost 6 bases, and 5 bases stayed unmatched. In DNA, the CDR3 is TGTGCCAGCAGGATAGGACAGGGGAATGGCTACACCTTC. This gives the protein CASRIGQGNGYTF.

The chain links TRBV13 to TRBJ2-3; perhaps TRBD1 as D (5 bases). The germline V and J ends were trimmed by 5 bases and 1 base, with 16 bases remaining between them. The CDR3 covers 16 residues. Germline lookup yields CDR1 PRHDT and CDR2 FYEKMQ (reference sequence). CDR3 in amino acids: CASSRMGMGRTDTQYF. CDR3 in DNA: TGTGCCAGCAGCCGCATGGGCATGGGGCGCACAGATACGCAGTATTTT. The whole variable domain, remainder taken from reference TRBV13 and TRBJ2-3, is AAGVIQSPRHLIKEKRETATLKCYPIPRHDTVYWYQQGPGQDPQFLISFYEKMQSDKGSIPDRFSAQQFSDYHSELNMSSLELGDSALYFCASSRMGMGRTDTQYFGPGTRLTVL.

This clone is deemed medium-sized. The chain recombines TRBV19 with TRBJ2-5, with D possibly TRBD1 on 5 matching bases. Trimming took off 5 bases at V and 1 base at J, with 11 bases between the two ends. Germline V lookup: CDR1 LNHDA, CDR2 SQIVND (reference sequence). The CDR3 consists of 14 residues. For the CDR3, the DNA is TGTGCCAGTAGTGCAGACAGTTTCCAAGAGACCCAGTACTTC. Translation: CASSADSFQETQYF. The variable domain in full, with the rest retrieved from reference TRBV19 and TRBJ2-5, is DGGITQSPKYLFRKEGQNVTLSCEQNLNHDAMYWYRQDPGQGLRLIYYSQIVNDFQKGDIAEGYSVSREKKESFPLTVTSAQKNPTAFYLCASSADSFQETQYFGPGTRLLVL.

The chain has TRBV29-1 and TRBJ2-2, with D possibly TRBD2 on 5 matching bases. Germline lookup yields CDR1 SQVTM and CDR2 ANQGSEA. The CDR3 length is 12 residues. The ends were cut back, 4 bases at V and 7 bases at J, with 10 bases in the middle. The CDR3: CSVVAGIGELFF. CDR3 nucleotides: TGCAGCGTTGTAGCCGGGATCGGGGAGCTGTTTTTT.

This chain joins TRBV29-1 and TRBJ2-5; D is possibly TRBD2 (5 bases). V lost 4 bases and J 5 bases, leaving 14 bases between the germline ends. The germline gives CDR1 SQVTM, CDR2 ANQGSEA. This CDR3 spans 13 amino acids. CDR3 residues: CSVVVFRRETQYF. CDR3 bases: TGCAGCGTTGTGGTTTTCAGGAGGGAGACCCAGTACTTC.

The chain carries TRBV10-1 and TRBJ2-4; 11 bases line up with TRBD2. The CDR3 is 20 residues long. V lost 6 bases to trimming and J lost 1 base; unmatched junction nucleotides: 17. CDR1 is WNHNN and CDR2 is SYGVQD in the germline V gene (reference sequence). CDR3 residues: CASSYSSTSGAVGAKNIQYF. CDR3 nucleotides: TGCGCCAGCAGCTACAGCTCGACTAGCGGGGCTGTCGGTGCCAAAAACATTCAGTACTTC.

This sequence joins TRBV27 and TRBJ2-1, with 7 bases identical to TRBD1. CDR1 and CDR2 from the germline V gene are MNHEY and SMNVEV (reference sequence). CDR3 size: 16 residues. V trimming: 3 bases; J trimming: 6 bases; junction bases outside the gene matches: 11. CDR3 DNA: TGTGCCAGCAGTTTCCTCCGGGACAGTAGGGGCAATGAGCAGTTCTTC. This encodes CASSFLRDSRGNEQFF.

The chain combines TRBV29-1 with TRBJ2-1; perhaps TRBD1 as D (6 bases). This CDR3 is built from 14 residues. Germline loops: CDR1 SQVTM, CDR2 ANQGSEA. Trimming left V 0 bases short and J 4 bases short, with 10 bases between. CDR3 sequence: CSVEDRTGYNEQFF. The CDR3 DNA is TGCAGCGTTGAAGATCGAACAGGGTACAATGAGCAGTTCTTC.

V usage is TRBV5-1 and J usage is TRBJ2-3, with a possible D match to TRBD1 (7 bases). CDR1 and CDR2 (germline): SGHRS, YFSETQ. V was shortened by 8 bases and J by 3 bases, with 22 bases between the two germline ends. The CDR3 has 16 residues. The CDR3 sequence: CARPRGTVPLTDTQYF. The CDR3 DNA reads TGCGCCAGACCTCGGGGGACAGTCCCCCTTACAGATACGCAGTATTTT.

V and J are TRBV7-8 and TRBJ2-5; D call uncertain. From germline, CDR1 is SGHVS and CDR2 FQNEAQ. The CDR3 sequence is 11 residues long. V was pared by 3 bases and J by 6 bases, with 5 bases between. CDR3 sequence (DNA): TGTGCCAGCAGCTTTCGAAAGACCCAGTACTTC. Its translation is CASSFRKTQYF. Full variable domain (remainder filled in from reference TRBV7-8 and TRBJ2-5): GAGVSQSPRYKVAKRGQDVALRCDPISGHVSLFWYQQALGQGPEFLTYFQNEAQLDKSGLPSDRFFAERPEGSVSTLKIQRTQQEDSAVYLCASSFRKTQYFGPGTRLLVL.